This entry lists 22 T cell receptor beta chains sequenced from one sample in a study of beta chain features in type 1 diabetes. General study findings and limits: Shortening of TCRB CDR3s, moderate but significant, appeared in all four CD4+ subsets of Type 1 diabetes patients.

The sequenced template was cDNA made from the entire isolated RNA. Assay used: immunoSEQ multiplex PCR; TCRdb lists only in-frame clones, some missing. The sample contains 640,000 or so clones, about 14% of which appear only once. No antigen has been identified for these receptors. The sequenced sample consisted of naive CD4+ T cells from blood. These receptors were collected from a man aged 18-30 years with type 1 diabetes.

The chain links TRBV7-2 to TRBJ2-1; a possible D gene is TRBD2 (6 bases). The V and J ends lost 4 bases and 9 bases respectively, with 19 bases between them. Per germline, CDR1 SGHTA and CDR2 FQGNSA. This CDR3 comprises 15 residues. The CDR3 spells CASSSEGWYSSEQFF. CDR3 sequence (DNA): TGTGCCAGCAGCTCGGAGGGTTGGTATTCTAGTGAGCAGTTCTTC.

This clone was recorded a few times. The CDR3 loop reads CASRPSGRGGEQFF. CDR3 DNA sequence: TGTGCCAGCAGACCCAGCGGGAGGGGGGGTGAGCAGTTCTTC. V is TRBV6-1 and J is TRBJ2-1, with 10 bases matching TRBD2. The CDR3 covers 14 residues. Germline CDR1 MNHNS, CDR2 SASEGT. V dropped 6 bases and J dropped 9; count of bases not matched to a gene: 8.

J is TRBJ1-6 and V is TRBV28; D unresolved. Germline loops: CDR1 MDHEN, CDR2 SYDVKM. CDR3 length: 12 amino acids. V gave up 4 bases and J gave up 17 bases, with 15 bases separating them. The CDR3 DNA reads TGTGCCAGCAGTTCCACGGACCGTGAGATCCACTTT. This gives the protein CASSSTDREIHF.

This clone has only a few counts. The chain joins TRBV7-9 to TRBJ1-2; D is unclear. This CDR3 has 16 residues. Germline lookup yields CDR1 SEHNR and CDR2 FQNEAQ (reference sequence). V lost 0 bases and J lost 4, with 15 bases in between. The CDR3 DNA follows: TGTGCCAGCAGCTTAGCCGGGCAGCTATCTCTCTATGGCTACACCTTC. It yields the protein CASSLAGQLSLYGYTF.

In its sample, this clone was seen a few times. The chain links TRBV15 to TRBJ2-5; D ambiguous. The CDR3 sequence is 14 residues long. Per germline, CDR1 LNHNV and CDR2 YYDKDF (reference sequence). V lost 8 bases to trimming and J lost 0 bases, with 13 bases between them. In DNA, the CDR3 is TGTGCCACCTGCCCCGAACCGAACCAAGAGACCCAGTACTTC. This translates into CATCPEPNQETQYF.

The chain joins TRBV5-1 to TRBJ2-7, with D possibly matching TRBD2 (6 bases). Germline V CDR1 and CDR2: SGHRS, YFSETQ. There are 15 residues in the CDR3. V dropped 2 bases and J dropped 1 base, with 13 bases sitting between them. The CDR3 nucleotides are TGCGCCAGCAGCTTCGCGGGGCAGAGGTCCTACGAGCAGTACTTC. Its translation is CASSFAGQRSYEQYF.

The table lists this clone with a few counts. This chain joins TRBV7-9 and TRBJ2-7; TRBD1 might be the D (5 bases). Looked up from germline, CDR1 is SEHNR and CDR2 is FQNEAQ (reference sequence). The CDR3 consists of 14 residues. The ends were cut back, 5 bases at V and 9 bases at J, with 20 bases in the middle. The CDR3 is CASSPRGRAPPQYF. The CDR3 DNA is TGTGCCAGCAGCCCACGCGGCAGGGCCCCGCCGCAGTACTTC.

This clone came up a few times. This sequence joins TRBV2 and TRBJ2-5, with 11 bases fitting TRBD2. V dropped 7 bases and J dropped 5; count of bases not matched to a gene: 9. The length of the CDR3 is 15 residues. In germline, CDR1 is SNHLY, CDR2 FYNNEI. CDR3 residues: CASNPRLAGYETQYF. In DNA, the CDR3 is TGTGCCAGCAATCCCCGACTAGCGGGATATGAGACCCAGTACTTC. Full variable domain (missing parts from reference TRBV2 and TRBJ2-5): EPEVTQTPSHQVTQMGQEVILRCVPISNHLYFYWYRQILGQKVEFLVSFYNNEISEKSEIFDDQFSVERPDGSNFTLKIRSTKLEDSAMYFCASNPRLAGYETQYFGPGTRLLVL.

This clone was picked up a small number of times. The chain joins TRBV30 to TRBJ2-7, with D perhaps TRBD2 (5 bases). The CDR3 totals 12 residues. Trimming removed 0 bases at V and 3 bases at J, with 6 bases between. The germline V gene encodes CDR1 GTSNPN and CDR2 SVGIG (reference sequence). In DNA, the CDR3 is TGTGCCTGGAGTGTCGGGGACTACGAGCAGTACTTC. Protein sequence: CAWSVGDYEQYF.

J is TRBJ1-5 and V is TRBV7-2, with a weak D call TRBD1 (6 bases). With 5 bases removed from V and 4 bases from J, the gap between germline ends came to 12 bases. The CDR3 consists of 14 residues. CDR1 and CDR2 from the germline V gene are SGHTA and FQGNSA. The CDR3 loop is CASSRRRGNQPQHF. The CDR3 bases are TGTGCCAGCAGCCGTCGGAGGGGGAATCAGCCCCAGCATTTT.

This clone appeared a few times. The chain recombines TRBV7-2 with TRBJ2-4, with TRBD2 matching 10 bases. Germline CDR1 reads SGHTA; CDR2 reads FQGNSA. CDR3 length: 17 amino acids. The V gene end was trimmed by 4 bases and the J gene end by 0 bases; junction bases not matched to a gene: 6. The CDR3 region has the DNA TGTGCCAGCAGCTCGCCTAGCGGGGGACTAGCCAAAAACATTCAGTACTTC. Translated, it gives CASSSPSGGLAKNIQYF.

The V and J genes are TRBV28 and TRBJ2-7; no definite D call. V gave up 5 bases and J gave up 0 bases, with 5 bases separating them. The CDR3 covers 12 residues. Germline CDR1 and CDR2: MDHEN and SYDVKM. The CDR3 nucleotides are TGTGCCAGCAGTAAAACCTCCTACGAGCAGTACTTC. It translates to CASSKTSYEQYF.

This clone came up a few times. This CDR3 is also generated by other DNA sequences in the sample. V gene TRBV5-1 combines with J gene TRBJ1-1, with a possible D match to TRBD1 (6 bases). V was clipped by 4 bases and J by 0 bases, with 10 bases between them. Per the germline V gene, CDR1 is SGHRS and CDR2 is YFSETQ. This CDR3 region has 14 residues. CDR3: CASSLGGMNTEAFF. The CDR3 DNA reads TGCGCCAGCAGCCTGGGGGGCATGAACACTGAAGCTTTCTTT.

This clone has only a few counts. The chain recombines TRBV9 with TRBJ1-2; no reliable D call. Germline loops: CDR1 SGDLS, CDR2 YYNGEE. The CDR3 length is 13 residues. Trimming left V 2 bases short and J 8 bases short, with 13 bases between. CDR3 amino acids: CASSVEESLGYTF. The CDR3 coding sequence is TGTGCCAGCAGCGTTGAGGAATCTCTGGGCTACACCTTC.

The V call is TRBV6-5, the J call TRBJ2-5; 10 nucleotides align to TRBD1. This CDR3 comprises 15 residues. V lost 6 bases and J lost 3; bases outside the gene matches: 7. Looked up from germline, CDR1 is MNHEY and CDR2 is SVGAGI. The CDR3 coding sequence is TGTGCCAGCAGACGACCCGGGACAGGGGAAGAGACCCAGTACTTC. Translated, it gives CASRRPGTGEETQYF.

This clone has more than one count but fewer than ten. V usage is TRBV30 and J usage is TRBJ1-5; D is possibly TRBD1 (5 bases). Between the trimmed V and J ends, which lost 0 bases and 6 bases, there was a span of 9 bases. This CDR3 is 13 amino acids long. CDR1 and CDR2 (germline): GTSNPN, SVGIG (reference sequence). The CDR3 spells CAWSVPGTQPQHF. CDR3 coding DNA: TGTGCCTGGAGTGTACCGGGGACTCAGCCCCAGCATTTT.

Only a few counts were recorded for this clone. The rearrangement links TRBV5-1 to TRBJ1-5; D is undetermined. Trimming pared 4 bases from V and 7 bases from J, leaving 12 bases between. Germline V gene sequence: CDR1 SGHRS, CDR2 YFSETQ. CDR3 length: 13 amino acids. CDR3 amino acids: CASSPEGVQPQHF. The CDR3 DNA reads as TGCGCCAGCAGCCCCGAAGGAGTGCAGCCCCAGCATTTT.

The chain couples TRBV6-5 to TRBJ1-3; 7 bases fit TRBD1. Germline lookup yields CDR1 MNHEY and CDR2 SVGAGI. Germline trimming cut 0 bases from V and 4 bases from J; bases unmatched to any gene: 6. CDR3 length equals 16 residues. CDR3 sequence: CASSYSGTVAGNTIYF. CDR3 DNA: TGTGCCAGCAGTTACTCGGGGACAGTGGCAGGAAACACCATATATTTT.

Only a few counts were recorded for this clone. This chain connects TRBV6-5 to TRBJ2-6; D is uncertain. This CDR3 contains 15 residues. CDR1 MNHEY and CDR2 SVGAGI come from the germline V gene. The V end was cut by 3 bases, the J end by 3 bases, with 9 bases between. The CDR3 loop reads CASSYFGRGANVLTF. In DNA, the CDR3 is TGTGCCAGCAGTTATTTCGGGCGTGGGGCCAACGTCCTGACTTTC.

This chain links TRBV28 with TRBJ1-1, with a tentative D call TRBD1 (5 bases). Trimming left V 8 bases short and J 4 bases short, with 11 bases between. Germline-derived CDR1 and CDR2 are MDHEN and SYDVKM. The CDR3 extends over 12 amino acids. The CDR3 region is CASGAWVTEAFF. CDR3 DNA: TGTGCCAGCGGGGCTTGGGTCACTGAAGCTTTCTTT.

This chain links TRBV7-2 with TRBJ2-5; 7 bases align to TRBD2. Trimming removed 5 bases from V and 5 bases from J; junction bases left unmatched: 11. The CDR3 runs to 15 residues. Germline V gene data show CDR1 as SGHTA and CDR2 as FQGNSA. The CDR3 sequence is CASSLQGGSRETQYF. DNA of the CDR3: TGTGCCAGCAGCCTTCAGGGAGGGAGTAGGGAGACCCAGTACTTC.

This clone was detected a few times. The rearrangement uses TRBV6-5 and TRBJ2-6; no clear D gene. Germline V gives CDR1 MNHEY, CDR2 SVGAGI. There are 16 residues in the CDR3. The V end lost 2 bases, the J end lost 0 bases, and 8 bases lay between the germline ends. The CDR3 here is CASSYVQNSGANVLTF. CDR3 nucleotides: TGTGCCAGCAGTTACGTCCAGAACTCTGGGGCCAACGTCCTGACTTTC.